The 32 T cell receptor beta chains given below trace back to one sample, sequenced in a study of shared clonotypes between healthy human individuals. Profiling relied on immunoSEQ multiplex PCR, and the TCRdb table lists in-frame clones only, not all of them. Of about 710,000 clones in the sample, roughly 72% were seen once. The sample taken for sequencing was memory CD4+ T cells sorted from blood. Subset of the sample: CD45RA-negative fraction. These receptors came from a woman aged 25 to 39 in good health.

The chain uses TRBV11-3 and TRBJ2-1, with D possibly being TRBD2 (6 bases). Trimming cost V 1 base and J 9 bases, with 13 bases left between them. This CDR3 comprises 14 residues. The germline V gene encodes CDR1 SGHNT and CDR2 YENEEA. The CDR3 sequence: CASSLVEGLGEQFF. CDR3 DNA: TGTGCCAGCAGCTTAGTGGAGGGCCTGGGTGAGCAGTTCTTC.

The table lists this clone with a few counts. This chain connects TRBV7-6 to TRBJ1-4; no definite D call. The CDR3 loop spans 11 amino acids. Trimming left V 4 bases short and J 7 bases short, with 4 bases between. Germline CDR1 SGHVS, CDR2 FNYEAQ. The chain's CDR3 is CASSSGEKLFF. Here the CDR3 DNA reads TGTGCCAGCAGCTCCGGTGAAAAACTGTTTTTT.

The count of this clone is one. This chain links TRBV21-1 with TRBJ2-5; the D segment call TRBD2 is taken from the table without a DNA check. TRBV21-1 constitutes a pseudogene. The CDR3 is 13 residues long. The CDR3 protein is CASSNRVEETQYF. The CDR3 DNA reads as TGTGCCAGCAGCAATCGGGTAGAAGAGACCCAGTACTTC.

The rearrangement joins TRBV6-1 to TRBJ1-3, with 9 bases matching TRBD1. The J segment lost 3 bases and the V segment lost 5 bases, leaving 2 bases of the junction unmatched. Germline CDR1 is MNHNS and CDR2 is SASEGT. The CDR3 consists of 14 residues. The CDR3 protein is CASSLTGGGNTIYF. The CDR3 DNA follows: TGTGCCAGCAGTTTGACAGGGGGTGGAAACACCATATATTTT.

This chain connects TRBV5-4 to TRBJ2-1; 10 bases agree with TRBD2. The V and J ends lost 3 bases and 8 bases, in that order; junction bases with no gene match: 11. This CDR3 comprises 16 residues. Germline CDR1 reads SGHNT; CDR2 reads YYREEE (reference sequence). CDR3 loop: CASSYTLAGVLHEQFF. CDR3 coding DNA: TGTGCCAGCAGCTATACCCTAGCGGGAGTATTACATGAGCAGTTCTTC.

This clone was seen at least ten times. This sequence joins TRBV5-1 and TRBJ2-7, with TRBD2 identical over 13 bases. The V gene's germline CDR1 is SGHRS and CDR2 YFSETQ. Losses at the gene ends were 4 bases for V and 11 bases for J; bases not matched to a gene: 6. This CDR3 contains 13 residues. The chain's CDR3 is CASSPGLAGFEYF. The CDR3 bases are TGCGCCAGCAGCCCGGGACTAGCGGGATTCGAGTACTTC.

The V call is TRBV9, the J call TRBJ1-6, with no clear D. Germline V gene lookup returns CDR1 SGDLS and CDR2 YYNGEE. Trimming removed 0 bases from V and 5 bases from J, with 12 bases in between. The CDR3 extends over 16 amino acids. The CDR3 bases are TGTGCCAGCAGCGTAGCTTTAGGTCAGGATAATTCACCCCTCCACTTT. Protein: CASSVALGQDNSPLHF.

The chain couples TRBV11-1 to TRBJ2-4, with 8 positions matching TRBD2. CDR1 is SGHAT, CDR2 FQDESV, per germline (reference sequence). The CDR3 covers 16 residues. Trimming removed 5 bases from V and 1 base from J; junction bases left unmatched: 7. Written as DNA, the CDR3 is TGTGCCAGCAGCCTTAGCGGGATAACTGCCAAAAACATTCAGTACTTC. As protein: CASSLSGITAKNIQYF. The full variable domain, in which reference TRBV11-1 and TRBJ2-4 provide the parts outside the CDR3, is EAEVAQSPRYKITEKSQAVAFWCDPISGHATLYWYRQILGQGPELLVQFQDESVVDDSQLPKDRFSAERLKGVDSTLKIQPAELGDSAMYLCASSLSGITAKNIQYFGAGTRLSVL.

V is TRBV25-1 and J is TRBJ1-3, with D unresolved. CDR1 and CDR2 from the germline V gene are MGHDK and SYGVNS. This CDR3 region has 18 residues. Deletions cut 1 base from V and 0 bases from J, with 16 bases between. The CDR3 protein is CASSEFSAGRGSGNTIYF. In DNA, the CDR3 is TGTGCCAGCAGTGAATTCTCCGCAGGCCGGGGCTCTGGAAACACCATATATTTT.

This clone was picked up one time. The gene calls are TRBV11-2 and TRBJ2-5; no firm D call. Germline V CDR1 and CDR2: SGHAT, FQNNGV. The V gene lost 1 base and the J gene lost 2 bases, with 5 bases spanning the gap. The CDR3 length is 13 residues. CDR3 DNA: TGTGCCAGCAGCTTAGGAACGCAAGAGACCCAGTACTTC. It is translated as CASSLGTQETQYF.

This chain links TRBV11-2 with TRBJ2-7; 14 positions match TRBD2. The CDR3 has 15 residues. V shed 6 bases, J shed 8 bases, and the junction held 9 bases outside the gene matches. Germline loops: CDR1 SGHAT, CDR2 FQNNGV. The CDR3 spells CASRQGLAGGSKQYF. CDR3 in DNA: TGTGCCAGCAGGCAAGGACTAGCGGGAGGTTCTAAGCAGTACTTC.

The chain combines TRBV28 with TRBJ2-7; TRBD2 matches at 10 bases. The CDR3 has 15 residues. The V gene's germline CDR1 is MDHEN and CDR2 SYDVKM. Losses at the gene ends were 3 bases for V and 4 bases for J; bases not matched to a gene: 6. This CDR3 reads CASSFLAGVSYEQYF. CDR3 coding DNA: TGTGCCAGCAGTTTCCTAGCGGGAGTATCTTACGAGCAGTACTTC. Full variable domain (missing parts from reference TRBV28 and TRBJ2-7): DVKVTQSSRYLVKRTGEKVFLECVQDMDHENMFWYRQDPGLGLRLIYFSYDVKMKEKGDIPEGYSVSREKKERFSLILESASTNQTSMYLCASSFLAGVSYEQYFGPGTRLTVT.

The chain combines TRBV19 with TRBJ1-2; 7 bases fit TRBD1. V shed 4 bases and J 8 bases; nucleotides not matched to a gene: 7. This CDR3 comprises 13 residues. The germline V gene encodes CDR1 LNHDA and CDR2 SQIVND (reference sequence). The CDR3 sequence is CASSTTWTGGYTF. The CDR3 nucleotides are TGTGCCAGTAGTACCACTTGGACAGGAGGCTACACCTTC.

The count of this clone is one. The chain uses TRBV5-1 and TRBJ2-1; D not certain. The CDR3 length is 15 residues. CDR1 is SGHRS, CDR2 YFSETQ, per germline. V was cut by 0 bases and J by 8 bases, with 15 bases left in between. The DNA of the CDR3 is TGCGCCAGCAGCTTGGAAGGGTTGGCCACGGATGAGCAGTTCTTC. This sequence encodes CASSLEGLATDEQFF.

V and J are TRBV11-1 and TRBJ1-2; 7 bases match TRBD1. Germline CDR1 is SGHAT and CDR2 is FQDESV (reference sequence). The V and J ends lost 8 bases and 8 bases, in that order; junction bases with no gene match: 11. The CDR3 spans 13 residues. The CDR3 DNA sequence: TGTGCCAGCTCCCCCCCCGTGACAGGGGGCTACACCTTC. Its protein product is CASSPPVTGGYTF.

The CDR3 protein is CASSLVGTSYEQYF. In DNA, the CDR3 is TGTGCCAGCAGCTTAGTGGGCACTTCCTACGAGCAGTACTTC. This sequence joins TRBV11-2 and TRBJ2-7; D remains unclear. Germline CDR1 and CDR2: SGHAT and FQNNGV. The CDR3 is 14 residues long. Trimming shortened V by 1 base and J by 1 base, and 8 bases separated the two germline ends.

As to this clone: One end of the junction fails to match germline, which may point to a read error. The chain links TRBV7-2 to TRBJ2-2, with D tentatively TRBD1 (6 bases). The CDR3 contains 15 residues. Germline V gene data show CDR1 as SGHTA and CDR2 as FQGNSA. The CDR3, as DNA: TGTGCCAGCAGCATAGCCAGGGGGAACACCGGGGAGCTGTTTTTT. Its protein is CASSIARGNTGELFF.

The chain joins TRBV30 to TRBJ2-7; no definite D call. Germline-derived CDR1 and CDR2 are GTSNPN and SVGIG (reference sequence). Deletions cut 0 bases from V and 6 bases from J, with 21 bases between. The CDR3 has 16 residues. CDR3 sequence: CAWSVGFGPQKGEQYF. CDR3 nucleotides: TGTGCCTGGAGTGTAGGTTTTGGGCCCCAAAAGGGCGAGCAGTACTTC.

The rearrangement links TRBV5-5 to TRBJ1-2; D possibly corresponds to TRBD1 (6 bases). Trimming took 1 base from V and 7 from J, leaving 14 bases between them. Looked up from germline, CDR1 is SGHKS and CDR2 is YYEKEE (reference sequence). The CDR3 loop spans 14 amino acids. Here the CDR3 reads CASSLRPGDFGYTF. The CDR3 region has the DNA TGTGCCAGCAGCTTGAGGCCAGGGGACTTTGGCTACACCTTC.

The V and J genes are TRBV27 and TRBJ1-2; D gene ambiguous. The CDR3 contains 14 residues. Between the trimmed V and J ends, which lost 3 bases and 4 bases, there was a span of 12 bases. The germline V gene encodes CDR1 MNHEY and CDR2 SMNVEV (reference sequence). The CDR3 DNA follows: TGTGCCAGCAGTTTTGGGCTGGGGTTCTATGGCTACACCTTC. Its translation: CASSFGLGFYGYTF.

The chain employs TRBV2 and TRBJ2-7, with 11 bases identical to TRBD1. With V trimmed by 2 bases and J by 4 bases, 4 bases remained unmatched. Germline V gives CDR1 SNHLY, CDR2 FYNNEI. The CDR3 sequence is 15 residues long. CDR3 sequence reads: CASSEPGQGGYEQYF. The CDR3 nucleotides are TGTGCCAGCAGTGAACCGGGACAGGGGGGGTACGAGCAGTACTTC.

This chain connects TRBV27 to TRBJ2-7; 10 bases map to TRBD2. V was pared by 2 bases and J by 5 bases, with 3 bases of the junction left unmatched. CDR3 length: 14 amino acids. Germline V gives CDR1 MNHEY, CDR2 SMNVEV (reference sequence). The CDR3 sequence is CASSLLAGVNEQYF. The CDR3 DNA sequence: TGTGCCAGCAGTTTACTAGCGGGAGTAAACGAGCAGTACTTC.

The count of this clone is one. It may be a read error: a sequence one base away is much more abundant. At the DNA level, this CDR3 is encoded by other sequences in the same sample as well. The chain is built from TRBV28 and TRBJ2-3, with D uncertain. In germline, CDR1 is MDHEN, CDR2 SYDVKM. V was trimmed by 5 bases and J by 3 bases, leaving 3 bases between them. The CDR3 has 11 amino acids. This CDR3 reads CASSITDTQYF. The CDR3 DNA is TGTGCCAGCAGTATAACAGATACGCAGTATTTT. Filled out from reference TRBV28 and TRBJ2-3, the complete variable domain reads DVKVTQSSRYLVKRTGEKVFLECVQDMDHENMFWYRQDPGLGLRLIYFSYDVKMKEKGDIPEGYSVSREKKERFSLILESASTNQTSMYLCASSITDTQYFGPGTRLTVL.

This clone was seen a handful of times. The chain couples TRBV9 to TRBJ2-5, with 9 bases that match TRBD2. CDR3 length equals 16 residues. Trimming cost V 5 bases and J 5 bases; bases outside gene matches: 13. Looked up from germline, CDR1 is SGDLS and CDR2 is YYNGEE. CDR3 amino acids: CASSPRPSGRMETQYF. CDR3 DNA: TGTGCCAGCAGTCCAAGACCAAGCGGGAGGATGGAGACCCAGTACTTC.

This clone was found a few times. This CDR3 is CAWGKDTYEQYF. CDR3 DNA sequence: TGTGCCTGGGGGAAGGATACCTACGAGCAGTACTTC. The chain carries TRBV30 and TRBJ2-7; D remains unclear. V was pared by 5 bases and J by 2 bases, with 10 bases between. Germline loops: CDR1 GTSNPN, CDR2 SVGIG (reference sequence). This CDR3 contains 12 residues. Variable domain in full (rest from reference TRBV30 and TRBJ2-7): SQTIHQWPATLVQPVGSPLSLECTVEGTSNPNLYWYRQAAGRGLQLLFYSVGIGQISSEVPQNLSASRPQDRQFILSSKKLLLSDSGFYLCAWGKDTYEQYFGPGTRLTVT.

In its sample, this clone was seen a few times. The chain employs TRBV29-1 and TRBJ1-2; tentative D call: TRBD1 (6 bases). Germline V gene lookup returns CDR1 SQVTM and CDR2 ANQGSEA. The CDR3 extends over 12 amino acids. V was clipped by 7 bases and J by 4 bases, with 13 bases between them. In DNA, the CDR3 is TGCAGCGGTCTACAGGGTTCCTATGGCTACACCTTC. It translates to CSGLQGSYGYTF.

The chain recombines TRBV19 with TRBJ2-7, with a weak D call TRBD1 (5 bases). There are 15 residues in the CDR3. CDR1 is LNHDA, CDR2 SQIVND, per germline (reference sequence). The V gene lost 4 bases and the J gene lost 0 bases, with 13 bases spanning the gap. CDR3 amino acids: CASSTTRQFSYEQYF. The CDR3 coding sequence is TGTGCCAGTAGTACTACTCGACAGTTCTCCTACGAGCAGTACTTC. Looking up the rest from reference TRBV19 and TRBJ2-7 gives the full variable domain: DGGITQSPKYLFRKEGQNVTLSCEQNLNHDAMYWYRQDPGQGLRLIYYSQIVNDFQKGDIAEGYSVSREKKESFPLTVTSAQKNPTAFYLCASSTTRQFSYEQYFGPGTRLTVT.

The chain links TRBV28 to TRBJ2-5; tentative D call: TRBD2 (5 bases). V was cut by 5 bases and J by 5 bases, with 15 bases left in between. Germline CDR1 reads MDHEN; CDR2 reads SYDVKM. The CDR3 is 14 residues long. The CDR3: CASSTMRESETQYF. CDR3 DNA sequence: TGTGCCAGCAGTACAATGAGGGAGAGCGAGACCCAGTACTTC. The full variable domain, completed using reference TRBV28 and TRBJ2-5, is DVKVTQSSRYLVKRTGEKVFLECVQDMDHENMFWYRQDPGLGLRLIYFSYDVKMKEKGDIPEGYSVSREKKERFSLILESASTNQTSMYLCASSTMRESETQYFGPGTRLLVL.

The V gene is TRBV11-2, the J gene TRBJ2-1; D is possibly TRBD2 (5 bases). This CDR3 has 16 residues. The V gene's germline CDR1 is SGHAT and CDR2 FQNNGV. Trimming pared 8 bases from V and 5 bases from J, leaving 22 bases between. The CDR3 nucleotides read TGTGCCAGCTCAAGCCTTATCGGGGTAGGCCACAATGAGCAGTTCTTC. This sequence encodes CASSSLIGVGHNEQFF.

This clone showed up just once. This rearrangement joins TRBV7-3 to TRBJ2-1; 11 nucleotides align to TRBD2. The CDR3 length is 14 residues. CDR1 and CDR2 from the germline V gene are SGHTA and FQGTGA. The junction had 2 bases not matched to a gene; V was cut back by 4 bases and J by 6 bases. As DNA, the CDR3 is TGTGCCAGCAGCTCGGGACTAGCGGTCAATGAGCAGTTCTTC. Residues: CASSSGLAVNEQFF. Looking up the rest from reference TRBV7-3 and TRBJ2-1 gives the full variable domain: GAGVSQTPSNKVTEKGKYVELRCDPISGHTALYWYRQSLGQGPEFLIYFQGTGAADDSGLPNDRFFAVRPEGSVSTLKIQRTERGDSAVYLCASSSGLAVNEQFFGPGTRLTVL.

The J gene is TRBJ2-1, the V gene TRBV6-6; D is possibly TRBD1 or TRBD2 (6 bases each). Germline CDR1 reads MNHNY; CDR2 reads SVGAGI (reference sequence). Trimming removed 6 bases from V and 8 bases from J, with 17 bases in between. The CDR3 runs 14 residues. The CDR3 nucleotides read TGTGCCAGCAGCCGCTCACAGGGAGGCGATGAGCAGTTCTTC. Amino acid sequence: CASSRSQGGDEQFF.

The chain carries TRBV7-6 and TRBJ2-7; 9 bases fit TRBD2. The CDR3 is 16 amino acids. CDR1 is SGHVS and CDR2 is FNYEAQ in the germline V gene. With V trimmed by 5 bases and J by 4 bases, 12 bases remained unmatched. DNA of the CDR3: TGTGCCAGCAGCATCGTGACTAGCGGCGGGGGTTACGAGCAGTACTTC. Its translation is CASSIVTSGGGYEQYF.